This T cell receptor beta chain came from a study of T cells in Graves' hyperthyroidism and ophthalmopathy. Findings and caveats of the study: Blood held most thyroid clonotypes expanded above 0.001 frequency.

Amplified TCR beta CDR3 regions came from RNA transcripts. First-round RT-PCR targeting the TCR CDR3 was performed with the HTBI primer set. TCRdb fed the multiplex PCR reads into MiXCR, producing one record per CDR3 protein. The sample lists about 840,000 distinct CDR3 sequences; 38% were seen once. On this clonotype itself: Its antigen is unidentified. A read error may produce the germline difference seen at one junction end.

Fresh peripheral blood, roughly 10 ml, was the source of the PBMCs. Germline lookup yields CDR1 SGHTA and CDR2 FQGNSA. The CDR3 covers 16 residues. The sequence was obtained from a man between 18 and 29 years old with Graves' hyperthyroidism. Sequencing was performed on blood. The chain carries TRBV7-2 and TRBJ1-4; maybe TRBD1 (6 bases). The CDR3 bases are TGCGCCAGCAGCCCGGGACAATTCTCAACTAATGAAAAACTGTTTTTT. This sequence encodes CASSPGQFSTNEKLFF.